This T cell receptor beta chain came from a study of blood T cell repertoires in COVID-19 (dated by TCRdb to the early 2020s). Study-wide context: Collaborator samples came from the United States, Italy and Spain and covered acute and convalescent phases of COVID-19. The repertoires were made available in a free public database intended to serve as a resource for research on the immune response to SARS-CoV-2. Where HLA class I and class II types were available, the types were taken from metadata supplied by the sample provider, not from assay-based typing. Samples came from the ongoing ImmuneRACE study (first 160 participants) plus 1,254 subjects from 6 global collaborators. The prospective study material was composed of cDNA or gDNA derived from T cells, B-cell-depleted T cells, or PBMCs. The sample metadata nearly always contained a de-identified subject ID, COVID-19 status, age in years and sex. Deeply sampled blood TCRbeta repertoires from subjects exposed to, actively infected with, or recovered from COVID-19 were included in the dataset. The paper as a whole reports these results and caveats: How much clinical and demographic metadata was included differed by source and by participant, and the metadata was provided uncurated.

TCRbeta CDR3 regions were amplified from genomic DNA using the immunoSEQ Assay, a bias-controlled multiplex PCR. The published analysis was carried out like this. The number of nucleated cells in each sample was estimated from the amplification of reference gene primers within the assay. Sequence reads were collapsed and filtered to measure the absolute abundance of every unique TCRbeta CDR3 rearrangement. For each sample, productive Simpson clonality was calculated as the square root of Simpson's diversity index across productive rearrangements. TCRdb retrieved this table from immuneACCESS and kept in-frame rearrangements only. Not all clones are present; in checked studies, unresolved V genes account for under half, and no reason is known for the remainder. V and J calls and clone size are given by that table; D and trimming were obtained from the DNA. The sample data list 250,000 to 400,000 clones, and 90% of these were observed just once. The top ten clonotypes cover less than 3.5% of the sample.

Trimming takes 2 bases from V and 4 bases from J, and the germline ends sit 17 bases apart. From a lookup of the germline V gene (reference sequence), CDR1 and CDR2 are LGHDT and YNNKEL. The CDR3, cysteine through phenylalanine, is 16 amino acids long. The kept DNA is CDR3 alone, 48 bases in frame from the first base. On this clone itself: Its antigen is currently not known. Base qualities were left out, and no much larger clone turns up one base away.

One collaborating source in Seattle enrolled patients while the patients were actively infected and followed the patients over time throughout the course of disease. Each collaborating institution followed its own protocols to collect whole blood in K2EDTA tubes. For TCRbeta analysis, collaborator samples were shipped as frozen whole blood, as isolated PBMCs, or as DNA extracted from either sample type. The chain uses TRBV3-1 (or the pseudogene TRBV3-2) and TRBJ1-1; possibly the D gene is TRBD1, per 5 matching bases. The sample taken for sequencing was peripheral blood. This sequence was found in a woman between 25 and 40 years old with COVID-19, enrolled during active disease. The CDR3 in this case is CASSQFAWGPSTEAFF. The nucleotide sequence is given as TGTGCCAGCAGCCAATTCGCTTGGGGCCCTAGCACTGAAGCTTTCTTT.